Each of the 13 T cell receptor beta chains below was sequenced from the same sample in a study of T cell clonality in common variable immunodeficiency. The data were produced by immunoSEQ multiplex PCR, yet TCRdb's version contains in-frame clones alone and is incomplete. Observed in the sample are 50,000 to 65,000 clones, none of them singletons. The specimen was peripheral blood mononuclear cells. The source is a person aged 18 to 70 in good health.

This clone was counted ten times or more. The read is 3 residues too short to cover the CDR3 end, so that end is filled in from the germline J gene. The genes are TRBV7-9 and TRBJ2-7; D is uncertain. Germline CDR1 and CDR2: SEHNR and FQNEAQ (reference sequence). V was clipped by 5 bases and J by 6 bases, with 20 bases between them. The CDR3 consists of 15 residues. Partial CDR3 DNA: TGTGCCAGCAGCCCTCCACTAACGGCCCTGGGCGAG. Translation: CASSPPLTALGE. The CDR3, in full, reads CASSPPLTALGEQYF.

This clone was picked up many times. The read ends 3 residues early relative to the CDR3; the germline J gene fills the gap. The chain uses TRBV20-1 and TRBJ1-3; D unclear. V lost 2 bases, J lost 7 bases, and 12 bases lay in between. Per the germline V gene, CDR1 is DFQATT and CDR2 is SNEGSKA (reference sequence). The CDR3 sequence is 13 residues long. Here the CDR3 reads CSARMAEWNTIYF. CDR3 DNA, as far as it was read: TGCAGTGCTAGAATGGCCGAGTGGAACACC.

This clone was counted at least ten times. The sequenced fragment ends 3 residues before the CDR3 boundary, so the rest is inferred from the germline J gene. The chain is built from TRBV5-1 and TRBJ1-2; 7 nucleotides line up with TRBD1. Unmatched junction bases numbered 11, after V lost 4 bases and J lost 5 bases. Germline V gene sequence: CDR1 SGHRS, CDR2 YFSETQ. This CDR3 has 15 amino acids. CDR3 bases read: TGCGCCAGCAGCCCGGCCGGGACAGCATCTTATGGC. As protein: CASSPAGTASYG. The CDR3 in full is CASSPAGTASYGYTF.

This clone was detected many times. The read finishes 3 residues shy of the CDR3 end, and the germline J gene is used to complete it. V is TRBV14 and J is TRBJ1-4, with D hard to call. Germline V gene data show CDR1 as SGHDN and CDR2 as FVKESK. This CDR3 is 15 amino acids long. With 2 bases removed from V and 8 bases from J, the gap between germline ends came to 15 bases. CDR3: CASSQLGAFDEKLFF. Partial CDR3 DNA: TGTGCCAGCAGCCAACTAGGAGCGTTCGACGAAAAA. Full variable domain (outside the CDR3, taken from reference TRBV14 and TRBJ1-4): EAGVTQFPSHSVIEKGQTVTLRCDPISGHDNLYWYRRVMGKEIKFLLHFVKESKQDESGMPNNRFLAERTGGTYSTLKVQPAELEDSGVYFCASSQLGAFDEKLFFGSGTQLSVL.

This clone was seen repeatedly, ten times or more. The sequenced part of the CDR3 DNA is TGTGCCAGCAGTTTATTATCGGGGGGTACTGAA. Its protein is CASSLLSGGTE. The full CDR3 sequence reads CASSLLSGGTEAFF. The chain couples TRBV27 to TRBJ1-1; D possibly corresponds to TRBD1 (5 bases). Read data end 3 residues before the CDR3 end; the end is taken from the germline J gene. In germline, CDR1 is MNHEY, CDR2 SMNVEV (reference sequence). This CDR3 region has 14 residues. Trimming took 1 base from V and 5 from J, leaving 11 bases between them.

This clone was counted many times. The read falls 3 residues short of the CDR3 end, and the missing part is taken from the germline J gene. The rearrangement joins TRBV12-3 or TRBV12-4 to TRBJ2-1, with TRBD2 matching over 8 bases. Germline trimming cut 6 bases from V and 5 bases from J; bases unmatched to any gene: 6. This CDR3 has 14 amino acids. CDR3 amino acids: CASSLTSGNNEQFF. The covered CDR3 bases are TGTGCCAGCAGCCTAACTAGCGGAAACAATGAG.

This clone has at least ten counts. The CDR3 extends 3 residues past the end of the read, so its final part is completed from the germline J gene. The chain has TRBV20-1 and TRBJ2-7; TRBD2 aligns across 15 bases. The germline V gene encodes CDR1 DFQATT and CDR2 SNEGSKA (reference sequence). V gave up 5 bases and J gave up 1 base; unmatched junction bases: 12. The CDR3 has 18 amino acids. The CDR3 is CSARSTGTSGGLSYEQYF. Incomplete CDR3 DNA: TGCAGTGCTCGTAGTACCGGGACTAGCGGGGGGCTTTCCTACGAG.

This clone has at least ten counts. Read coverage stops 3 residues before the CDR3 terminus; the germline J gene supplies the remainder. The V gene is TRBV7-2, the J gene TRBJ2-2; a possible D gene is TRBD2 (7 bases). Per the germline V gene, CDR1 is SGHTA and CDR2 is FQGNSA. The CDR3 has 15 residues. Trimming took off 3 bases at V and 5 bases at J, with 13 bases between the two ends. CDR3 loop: CASSLEGGQTGELFF. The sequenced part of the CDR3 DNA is TGTGCCAGCAGCTTGGAGGGGGGGCAAACCGGGGAG.

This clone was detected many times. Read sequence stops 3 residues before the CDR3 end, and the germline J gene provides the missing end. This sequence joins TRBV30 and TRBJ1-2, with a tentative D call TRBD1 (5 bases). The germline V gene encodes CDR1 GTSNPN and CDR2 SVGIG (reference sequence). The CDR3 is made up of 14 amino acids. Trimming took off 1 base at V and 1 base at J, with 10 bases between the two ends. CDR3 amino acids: CAWSAFGHNYGYTF. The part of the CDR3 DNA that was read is TGTGCCTGGAGTGCATTTGGACATAACTATGGC.

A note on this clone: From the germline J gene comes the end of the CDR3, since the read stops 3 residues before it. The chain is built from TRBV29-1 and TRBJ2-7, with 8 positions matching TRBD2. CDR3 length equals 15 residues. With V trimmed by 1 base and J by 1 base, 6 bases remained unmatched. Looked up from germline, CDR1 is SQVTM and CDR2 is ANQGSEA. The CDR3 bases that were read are TGCAGCGTTGAAGGGGCGGGAGGTCCATCCTACGAG. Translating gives CSVEGAGGPSYE. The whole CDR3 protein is CSVEGAGGPSYEQYF.

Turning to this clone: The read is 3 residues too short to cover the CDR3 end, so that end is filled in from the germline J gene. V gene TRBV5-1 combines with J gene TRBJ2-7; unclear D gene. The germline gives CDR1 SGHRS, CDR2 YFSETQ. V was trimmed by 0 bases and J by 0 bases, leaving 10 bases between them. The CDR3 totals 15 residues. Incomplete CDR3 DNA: TGCGCCAGCAGCTTGGAAGCTAGGAGCTCCTACGAG. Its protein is CASSLEARSSYE. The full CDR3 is CASSLEARSSYEQYF.

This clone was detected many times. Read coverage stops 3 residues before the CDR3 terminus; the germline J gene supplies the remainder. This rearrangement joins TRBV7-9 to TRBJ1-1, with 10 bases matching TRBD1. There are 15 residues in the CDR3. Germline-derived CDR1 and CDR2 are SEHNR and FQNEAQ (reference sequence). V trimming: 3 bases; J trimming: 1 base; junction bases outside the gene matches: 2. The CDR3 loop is CASSLGDRGNTEAFF. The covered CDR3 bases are TGTGCCAGCAGCTTGGGGGACAGGGGGAACACTGAA.

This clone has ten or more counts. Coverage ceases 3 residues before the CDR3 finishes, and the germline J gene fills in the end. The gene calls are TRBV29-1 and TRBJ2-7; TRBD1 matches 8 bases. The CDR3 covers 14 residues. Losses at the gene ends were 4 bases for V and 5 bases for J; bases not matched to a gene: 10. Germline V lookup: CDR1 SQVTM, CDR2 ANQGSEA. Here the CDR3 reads CSVGAGQGADEQYF. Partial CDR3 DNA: TGCAGCGTTGGCGCCGGACAGGGCGCCGACGAG.